The T cell receptor beta chain under discussion was sequenced for a study of molecular identifiers for immune sequencing clone quantification. Looking at the study overall: The replicate experiment used RNA from roughly 18,000 or 92,000 naive CD8 cells. This RNA was split into five aliquots, and four of them were sequenced.

The CDR3 covers 13 residues. Trimming cost V 5 bases and J 2 bases, with 10 bases left between them. In germline, CDR1 is SGHRS, CDR2 YFSETQ. Ten or more counts support this clonotype. TCR libraries were built in bulk with a published protocol and specific TCR primers. TCRdb re-derived calls from the PCR reads in MiXCR, one entry per CDR3 protein. The repertoire holds about 510,000 distinct CDR3 sequences, with about a fifth as singletons. It was from approximately 22,000 to 940,000 sorted cells, with 10%, 30% or 50% RNA, that naive CD8 libraries came. The source is a human donor in good health. Some libraries in this study had Jurkat cell RNA spiked in. The V and J genes are TRBV5-1 and TRBJ1-1; D is possibly TRBD1 (5 bases). The sequencing input was naive CD8+ T cells from blood, with Jurkat cell RNA spiked in. Subset given: FACS-sorted CD8+CD4-CCR7+CD45RA+ naive T cells. The CDR3, as DNA: TGCGCCAGCAGGACAGTACTTAACACTGAAGCTTTCTTT. It specifies CASRTVLNTEAFF.